The T cell receptor beta chain under discussion was sequenced for a study of T cell responses to AZD1222 COVID-19 vaccine (dated by TCRdb to about 2021). Background on the whole study: Because spike-specific TCR depth and breadth did not differ between the two schedules, AZD1222 recipients who got a second dose at roughly 4 weeks were pooled with those who got a second dose at roughly 12 weeks. A total of under 250 trial participants underwent TCR sequencing, of whom about 210 had received two doses of AZD1222 and around 25 had received two doses of the MenACWY control vaccine. Enrollment into the trials was organized by age into subgroups of 18-55, 56-69 and 70-plus years, and those subgroups contained roughly 150, 30 and 60 TCR-sequenced participants, respectively.

The sample's time point label is to be understood as: baseline before first vaccination. Vaccinee samples were obtained from the UK trials COV001 and COV002, which included a single-blind randomized controlled phase 2/3 trial of AZD1222 (ChAdOx1 nCoV-19) in healthy adults. For TCRbeta chain sequencing, PBMC samples from trial participants were taken at day 0 and at day 28 after the second dose. The CDR3 numbers 19 residues from cysteine through phenylalanine. The DNA shown is the 57-base CDR3, in frame from base 1. Trimming takes 4 bases off V and 0 bases off J; junction bases not matched to a gene: 11. From the germline V gene, CDR1 is LGHNA and CDR2 is YNFKEQ. The CDR3 regions of human TCRbeta chains were analyzed by immunosequencing. Per the source publication's procedure: Repertoire TCRs were checked for matches against a reference library of SARS-CoV-2-specific TCRs that had been generated using the MIRA antigen-specificity platform. Breadth was defined as the fraction of unique TCRs that were SARS-CoV-2-associated, and depth was defined as the fraction of total T cells that were SARS-CoV-2-associated. Using the MIRA data, each spike-specific TCR was mapped to the spike region that the TCR reacts to and placed in a CD4 or CD8 class. Log10-transformed breadth and depth values were compared by one-way ANOVA with Sidak's multiple comparisons tests. The clones in this table, taken by TCRdb from immuneACCESS, are in-frame only. Not every clone is retained; where verified, under half of the shortfall comes from an unresolved V gene, and the cause of the rest is unknown. V and J calls and clone size are those listed in that table; D and trimming were worked out from the DNA. A total of about 86,000 clones appear in this sample, approximately 89% of them only once. 2.2% of the sample goes to the ten largest clones.

Broad study findings and their caveats: Reportedly, almost half of the unique spike-specific TCRs recognized epitopes lying outside the regions that are mutated in the B.1.351 and B.1.1.7 variants. Conclusions about previously exposed vaccinees were limited because only six or seven AZD1222 recipients were SARS-CoV-2 seropositive at baseline. Participants were mostly white British, with more females than males. The authors suggested clonal diversity may have been underestimated. The 56-69-year group was small, and its depth increase did not reach significance, likely because of low power. No day 14 peak-response samples were available, so repertoires were characterized only after the peak T cell response. Vaccine-associated CD4 TCRs spanned the whole spike protein, with dominant responses in regions 160-218 and 743-854. A significant rise in spike-specific TCR breadth and depth was observed after two AZD1222 doses relative to day 0 and relative to MenACWY recipients.

Remarks on this clone: The clone's antigen remains unknown. No quality values exist for individual bases; no much larger clone is one base distant.

The receptor was derived from an adult in good health. Rearrangement joined TRBV4-2 to TRBJ2-2, with TRBD2 matching 10 junction bases. The sample consisted of peripheral blood, taken on day 0 of AZD1222 vaccination. The DNA reads as follows: TGTGCCAGCAGCCCCACCCTTACTAGCGGGGCTACGAACACCGGGGAGCTGTTTTTT. The encoded protein is CASSPTLTSGATNTGELFF.